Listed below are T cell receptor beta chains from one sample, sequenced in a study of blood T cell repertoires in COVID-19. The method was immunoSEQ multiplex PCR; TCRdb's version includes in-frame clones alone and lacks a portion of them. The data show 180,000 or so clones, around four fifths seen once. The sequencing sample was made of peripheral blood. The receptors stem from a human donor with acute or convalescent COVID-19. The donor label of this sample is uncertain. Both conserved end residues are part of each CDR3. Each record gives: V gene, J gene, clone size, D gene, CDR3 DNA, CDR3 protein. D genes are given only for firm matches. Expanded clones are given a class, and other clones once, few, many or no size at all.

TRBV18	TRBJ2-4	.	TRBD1	TGTGCCAGCTCACCACGTTACCGGACAGGAGATACCAAAAACATTCAGTACTTC	CASSPRYRTGDTKNIQYF
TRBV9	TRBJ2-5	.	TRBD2	TGTGCCAGCAGCGTTAGCGGGAGTGTCGGAGAGACCCAGTACTTC	CASSVSGSVGETQYF
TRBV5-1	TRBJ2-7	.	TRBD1	TGCGCCAGCAGCTTGGGCGGACAGGGGCCCTACGAGCAGTACTTC	CASSLGGQGPYEQYF
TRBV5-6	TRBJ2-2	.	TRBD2	TGTGCCAGCAGCTACCGTAGCGGGCAGAACACCGGGGAGCTGTTTTTT	CASSYRSGQNTGELFF
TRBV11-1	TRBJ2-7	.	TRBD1	TGTGCCAGCAACTCGGGACAGGGGCCCTACGAGCAGTACTTC	CASNSGQGPYEQYF
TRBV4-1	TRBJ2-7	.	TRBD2	TGCGCCAGCAGCCAAGATGGGCTGGGACTAGCGAACTACGAGCAGTACTTC	CASSQDGLGLANYEQYF
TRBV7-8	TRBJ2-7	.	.	TGTGCCAGCAGTTTCCGACAGAGCTCCTACGAGCAGTACTTC	CASSFRQSSYEQYF
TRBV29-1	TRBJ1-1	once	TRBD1	TGCAGCGTTCGGACAGGGAATACTGAAGCTTTCTTT	CSVRTGNTEAFF
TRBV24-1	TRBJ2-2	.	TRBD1	TGTGCCACCAGTGATTCCGCAGGGGGAAACACCGGGGAGCTGTTTTTT	CATSDSAGGNTGELFF
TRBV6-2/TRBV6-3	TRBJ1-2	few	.	TGTGCCAGCAGTCTTTCTAACTATGGCTACACCTTC	CASSLSNYGYTF
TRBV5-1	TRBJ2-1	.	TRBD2	TGCGCCAGCAGCTTGGTTCCCAGCGGGAGGTCCTACAATGAGCAGTTCTTC	CASSLVPSGRSYNEQFF
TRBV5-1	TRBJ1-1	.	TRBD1	TGCGCCAGCAGCACCCTCCAGGGGGGATCCTCTGAAGCTTTCTTT	CASSTLQGGSSEAFF
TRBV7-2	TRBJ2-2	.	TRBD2	TGTGCCAGCAGCTTAGCGCACCTAGCGGGAGGGATCGGGGAGCTGTTTTTT	CASSLAHLAGGIGELFF
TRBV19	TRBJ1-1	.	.	TGTGCCAGTAGTATAACGGGGAGCGGCTGGTTTATGAACACTGAAGCTTTCTTT	CASSITGSGWFMNTEAFF
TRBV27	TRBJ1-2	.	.	TGTGCCAGCAGCCTAGGGGGAATGTCTGTCGGCTACACCTTC	CASSLGGMSVGYTF
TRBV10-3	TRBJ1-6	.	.	TGTGCCATCAGTTCAGGCCTTTACGGGGGTTCCGATAATTCACCCCTCCACTTT	CAISSGLYGGSDNSPLHF